The 20 T cell receptor beta chains below come from one sample, sequenced in a study of OX40 agonist ivuxolimab in advanced cancers. This table comes from immunoSEQ multiplex PCR, and its TCRdb copy is limited to in-frame clones, with some not included. The sample includes tens of thousands of clones, roughly 86% of them seen just once. The material sequenced was CD4+ or CD8+ T cells sorted from blood, taken in a trial of the OX40 agonist ivuxolimab. The receptors derive from an adult with an advanced solid tumor such as melanoma, head and neck, liver or kidney cancer.

This rearrangement joins TRBV10-3 to TRBJ1-4; D is perhaps TRBD1 (5 bases). The CDR3 is made up of 15 amino acids. The V gene lost 2 bases and the J gene lost 6 bases, with 13 bases spanning the gap. CDR1 ENHRY and CDR2 SYGVKD come from the germline V gene. CDR3 nucleotides: TGTGCCATCAGTGAGAAAGGGGCGGGGGATGAAAAACTGTTTTTT. As protein: CAISEKGAGDEKLFF.

The chain combines TRBV19 with TRBJ1-2; 7 nucleotides align to TRBD1. Germline V gene lookup returns CDR1 LNHDA and CDR2 SQIVND (reference sequence). This CDR3 has 14 residues. The junction had 9 bases not matched to a gene; V was cut back by 6 bases and J by 5 bases. The CDR3 sequence is CASSVDREGYGYTF. The CDR3 nucleotides read TGTGCCAGTAGCGTTGACAGGGAAGGATATGGCTACACCTTC. The whole variable domain, remainder taken from reference TRBV19 and TRBJ1-2, is DGGITQSPKYLFRKEGQNVTLSCEQNLNHDAMYWYRQDPGQGLRLIYYSQIVNDFQKGDIAEGYSVSREKKESFPLTVTSAQKNPTAFYLCASSVDREGYGYTFGSGTRLTVV.

The V and J genes are TRBV7-2 and TRBJ1-6; D unclear. The germline V gene encodes CDR1 SGHTA and CDR2 FQGNSA. The CDR3 spans 15 residues. V was clipped by 5 bases and J by 7 bases, with 15 bases between them. In DNA, the CDR3 is TGTGCCAGCAGCCAACAGAGGATCGGCAATTCACCCCTCCACTTT. Its translation is CASSQQRIGNSPLHF.

The chain joins TRBV27 to TRBJ1-5, with TRBD1 identical over 11 bases. Trimming at V came to 5 bases and at J to 5 bases, leaving 8 bases not matched to a gene. The length of the CDR3 is 16 residues. Looked up from germline, CDR1 is MNHEY and CDR2 is SMNVEV (reference sequence). The CDR3 here is CASSTRGQGGYQPQHF. The CDR3 region has the DNA TGTGCCAGCAGTACTAGGGGACAGGGGGGGTATCAGCCCCAGCATTTT.

The CDR3 loop is CASTGVGARGTQYF. In DNA, the CDR3 is TGTGCCAGCACCGGGGTGGGGGCCAGGGGGACCCAGTACTTC. V is TRBV6-6 and J is TRBJ2-5; possibly TRBD1 for D (6 bases). CDR3 size: 14 residues. Trimming removed 7 bases from V and 7 bases from J, with 19 bases in between. CDR1 MNHNY and CDR2 SVGAGI come from the germline V gene (reference sequence).

The rearrangement links TRBV4-1 to TRBJ2-3, with D possibly TRBD1 on 6 matching bases. In germline, CDR1 is MGHRA, CDR2 YSYEKL. The ends were cut back, 0 bases at V and 10 bases at J, with 23 bases in the middle. This CDR3 contains 17 residues. CDR3 in DNA: TGCGCCAGCAGCCAAGATAGACCTCCCAGGGGTCTTCCCGCGCAGTATTTT. Its translation is CASSQDRPPRGLPAQYF.

This clone was counted between two and nine times. The chain uses TRBV5-6 and TRBJ2-7; a possible D gene is TRBD1 (5 bases). Trimming took 4 bases from V and 5 from J, leaving 16 bases between them. Germline values: CDR1 SGHDT, CDR2 YYEEEE. This CDR3 contains 14 residues. The CDR3 nucleotides read TGTGCCAGCAGCCCTTTGACAGAGATTCACGAGCAGTACTTC. Its translation is CASSPLTEIHEQYF.

This clone has just a few counts. The rearrangement uses TRBV28 and TRBJ1-1; 9 bases are a match to TRBD1. J gave up 1 base and V 6 bases, and 6 bases lay outside the gene matches. The CDR3 is 15 amino acids. Germline-derived CDR1 and CDR2 are MDHEN and SYDVKM. CDR3 loop: CASSYQGQGNTEAFF. The CDR3 DNA reads as TGTGCCAGCAGCTATCAGGGACAGGGGAACACTGAAGCTTTCTTT.

The V gene is TRBV5-1, the J gene TRBJ1-6; possibly TRBD1 for D (5 bases). The CDR3 has 17 amino acids. The germline CDR1 and CDR2 sequences are SGHRS and YFSETQ. The ends were cut back, 0 bases at V and 9 bases at J, with 19 bases in the middle. The CDR3 DNA follows: TGCGCCAGCAGCTTGGAGATCTGGGACCCCGGCCGTTCACCCCTCCACTTT. It translates to CASSLEIWDPGRSPLHF. Full variable domain (outside the CDR3, taken from reference TRBV5-1 and TRBJ1-6): KAGVTQTPRYLIKTRGQQVTLSCSPISGHRSVSWYQQTPGQGLQFLFEYFSETQRNKGNFPGRFSGRQFSNSRSEMNVSTLELGDSALYLCASSLEIWDPGRSPLHFGNGTRLTVT.

This clone was counted once. The chain is built from TRBV27 and TRBJ2-7; D may be TRBD2 (6 bases). The CDR3 totals 17 residues. V dropped 5 bases and J dropped 2 bases, with 22 bases sitting between them. In germline, CDR1 is MNHEY, CDR2 SMNVEV (reference sequence). CDR3 sequence (DNA): TGTGCCAGCAGTCCCATGGGTTGGGGAGGTCGCACCTACGAGCAGTACTTC. Its protein is CASSPMGWGGRTYEQYF.

This chain links TRBV2 with TRBJ2-1; weak D call: TRBD2 (7 bases). Looked up from germline, CDR1 is SNHLY and CDR2 is FYNNEI. The CDR3 has 13 residues. V was trimmed by 6 bases and J by 5 bases, leaving 11 bases between them. The CDR3 protein is CASSAGANNEQFF. For the CDR3, the DNA is TGTGCCAGCAGCGCGGGGGCCAACAATGAGCAGTTCTTC.

The chain combines TRBV18 with TRBJ1-4; no firm D call. Trimming cost V 2 bases and J 4 bases, with 11 bases left between them. The CDR3 is made up of 15 amino acids. Germline lookup yields CDR1 KGHSH and CDR2 LQKENI. The CDR3: CASSPISTVNEKLFF. The DNA of the CDR3 is TGTGCCAGCTCACCAATCAGTACCGTTAATGAAAAACTGTTTTTT. Full variable domain (outside the CDR3, taken from reference TRBV18 and TRBJ1-4): NAGVMQNPRHLVRRRGQEARLRCSPMKGHSHVYWYRQLPEEGLKFMVYLQKENIIDESGMPKERFSAEFPKEGPSILRIQQVVRGDSAAYFCASSPISTVNEKLFFGSGTQLSVL.

CDR3 coding DNA: TGTGCCAGCAGTTACGGGCAGGGGGGTTCACCCCTCCACTTT. Its protein is CASSYGQGGSPLHF. V gene TRBV6-5 combines with J gene TRBJ1-6, with TRBD1 identical over 7 bases. V lost 2 bases and J lost 9; bases outside the gene matches: 4. This CDR3 has 14 residues. CDR1 is MNHEY, CDR2 SVGAGI, per germline.

The gene calls are TRBV5-1 and TRBJ2-3, with TRBD2 identical over 7 bases. The ends lost 0 bases at V and 7 bases at J; junction bases unmatched: 8. Germline V lookup: CDR1 SGHRS, CDR2 YFSETQ. The CDR3 contains 15 residues. CDR3 region: CASSLGLADSNTQYF. DNA for the CDR3: TGCGCCAGCAGCTTGGGACTAGCTGATTCAAATACGCAGTATTTT.

This clone appeared a single time. This chain uses TRBV11-3 with TRBJ1-1; unclear D gene. CDR1 and CDR2 from the germline V gene are SGHNT and YENEEA. There are 13 residues in the CDR3. V was clipped by 0 bases and J by 5 bases, with 7 bases between them. The CDR3 here is CASSLERGTEAFF. The CDR3 DNA sequence: TGTGCCAGCAGCTTAGAACGAGGTACTGAAGCTTTCTTT.

The chain recombines TRBV7-9 with TRBJ1-5, with D possibly matching TRBD1 (5 bases). This CDR3 has 16 amino acids. Germline CDR1 is SEHNR and CDR2 is FQNEAQ (reference sequence). Trimming took off 5 bases at V and 3 bases at J, with 17 bases between the two ends. The CDR3 DNA is TGTGCCAGCAGCCAGGGCGCAGAGGTGTTCAATCAGCCCCAGCATTTT. It translates to CASSQGAEVFNQPQHF.

The rearrangement uses TRBV6-1 and TRBJ2-2; TRBD1 might be the D (6 bases). The germline CDR1 and CDR2 sequences are MNHNS and SASEGT. V lost 8 bases and J lost 8, with 15 bases in between. CDR3 length: 13 amino acids. CDR3 sequence: CASAGQSGGELFF. In DNA form, the CDR3 reads TGTGCCAGCGCCGGACAGTCTGGAGGGGAGCTGTTTTTT.

This clone came up once. The V call is TRBV6-1, the J call TRBJ2-3, with a tentative D call TRBD2 (5 bases). Germline V gives CDR1 MNHNS, CDR2 SASEGT. This CDR3 comprises 14 residues. V lost 9 bases, J lost 0 bases, and 13 bases lay in between. The CDR3 here is CASLFPSSTDTQYF. Here the CDR3 DNA reads TGTGCCAGTCTCTTCCCTAGCAGCACAGATACGCAGTATTTT.

The rearrangement joins TRBV10-3 to TRBJ2-1, with 7 bases identical to TRBD2. The V gene's germline CDR1 is ENHRY and CDR2 SYGVKD. V dropped 4 bases and J dropped 3; count of bases not matched to a gene: 12. CDR3 length: 17 residues. The CDR3 coding sequence is TGTGCCATCAGTGCTCAGGTAGCGGGCCCAATCTACAATGAGCAGTTCTTC. This translates into CAISAQVAGPIYNEQFF.

The chain uses TRBV27 and TRBJ1-6; weak D call: TRBD1 (5 bases). The germline gives CDR1 MNHEY, CDR2 SMNVEV (reference sequence). The V end lost 5 bases, the J end lost 5 bases, and 13 bases lay between the germline ends. The CDR3 covers 15 residues. CDR3 region: CASSPLQANNSPLHF. The CDR3 DNA reads as TGTGCCAGCAGTCCTTTACAGGCCAATAATTCACCCCTCCACTTT.